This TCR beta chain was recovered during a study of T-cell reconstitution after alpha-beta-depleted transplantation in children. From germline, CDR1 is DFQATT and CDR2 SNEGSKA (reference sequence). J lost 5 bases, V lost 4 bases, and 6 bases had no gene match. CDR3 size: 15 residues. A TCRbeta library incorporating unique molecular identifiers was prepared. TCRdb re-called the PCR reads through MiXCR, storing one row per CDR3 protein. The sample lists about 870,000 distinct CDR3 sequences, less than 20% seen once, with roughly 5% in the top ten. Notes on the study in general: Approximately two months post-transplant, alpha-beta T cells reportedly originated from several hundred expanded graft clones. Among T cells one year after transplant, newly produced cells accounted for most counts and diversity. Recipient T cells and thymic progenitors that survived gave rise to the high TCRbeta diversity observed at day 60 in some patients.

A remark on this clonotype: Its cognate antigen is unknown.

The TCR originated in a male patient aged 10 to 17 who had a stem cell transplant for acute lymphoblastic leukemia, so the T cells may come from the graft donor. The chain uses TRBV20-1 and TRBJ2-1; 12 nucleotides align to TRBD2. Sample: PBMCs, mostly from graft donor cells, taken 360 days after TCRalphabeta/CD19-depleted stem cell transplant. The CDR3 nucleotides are TGCAGTGCTACCCGGACTAGCGGGGTTCACAATGAGCAGTTCTTC. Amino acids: CSATRTSGVHNEQFF.